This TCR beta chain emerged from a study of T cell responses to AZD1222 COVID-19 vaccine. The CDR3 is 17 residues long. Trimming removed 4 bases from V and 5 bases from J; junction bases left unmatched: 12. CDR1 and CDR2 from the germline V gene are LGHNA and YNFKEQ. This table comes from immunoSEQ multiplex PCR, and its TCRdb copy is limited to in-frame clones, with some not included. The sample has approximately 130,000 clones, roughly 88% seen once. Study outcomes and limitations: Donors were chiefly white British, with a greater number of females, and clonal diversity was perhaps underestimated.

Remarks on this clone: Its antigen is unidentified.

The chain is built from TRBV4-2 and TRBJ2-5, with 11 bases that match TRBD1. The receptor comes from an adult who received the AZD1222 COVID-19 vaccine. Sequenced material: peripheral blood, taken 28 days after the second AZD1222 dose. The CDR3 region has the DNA TGTGCCAGCAGCCCTTTATCCGGACAGGGGGCCGGGGAGACCCAGTACTTC. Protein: CASSPLSGQGAGETQYF.